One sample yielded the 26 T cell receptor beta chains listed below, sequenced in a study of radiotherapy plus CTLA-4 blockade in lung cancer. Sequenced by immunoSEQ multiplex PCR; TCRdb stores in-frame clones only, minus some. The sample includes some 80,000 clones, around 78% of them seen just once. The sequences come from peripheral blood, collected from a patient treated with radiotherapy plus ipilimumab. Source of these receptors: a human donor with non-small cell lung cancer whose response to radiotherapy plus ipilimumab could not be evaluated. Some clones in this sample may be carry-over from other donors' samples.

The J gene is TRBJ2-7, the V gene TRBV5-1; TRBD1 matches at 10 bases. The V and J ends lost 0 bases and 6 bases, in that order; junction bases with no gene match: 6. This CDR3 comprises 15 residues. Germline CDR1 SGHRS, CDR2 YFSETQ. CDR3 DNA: TGCGCCAGCAGCTTGGTAGGGGGACAGGGGACCGAGCAGTACTTC. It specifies CASSLVGGQGTEQYF.

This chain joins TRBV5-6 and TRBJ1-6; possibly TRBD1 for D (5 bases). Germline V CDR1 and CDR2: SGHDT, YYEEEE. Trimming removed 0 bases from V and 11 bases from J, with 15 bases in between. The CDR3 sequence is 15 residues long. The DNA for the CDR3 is TGTGCCAGCAGCTTGGGGGCCAGGGCGGATACACCCCTCCACTTT. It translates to CASSLGARADTPLHF.

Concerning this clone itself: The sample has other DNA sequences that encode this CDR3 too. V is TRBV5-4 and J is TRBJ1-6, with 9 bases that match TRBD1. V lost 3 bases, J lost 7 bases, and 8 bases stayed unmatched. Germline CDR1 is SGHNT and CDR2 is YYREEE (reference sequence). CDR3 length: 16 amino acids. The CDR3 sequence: CASSSLGQGRNSPLHF. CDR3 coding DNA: TGTGCCAGCAGCTCGCTGGGACAGGGTAGAAATTCACCCCTCCACTTT.

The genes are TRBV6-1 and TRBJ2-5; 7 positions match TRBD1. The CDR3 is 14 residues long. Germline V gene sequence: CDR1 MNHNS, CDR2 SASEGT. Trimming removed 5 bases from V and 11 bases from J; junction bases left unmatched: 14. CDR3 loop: CASSPTGELGEQYF. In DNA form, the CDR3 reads TGTGCCAGCAGTCCCACAGGGGAACTGGGTGAGCAGTACTTC.

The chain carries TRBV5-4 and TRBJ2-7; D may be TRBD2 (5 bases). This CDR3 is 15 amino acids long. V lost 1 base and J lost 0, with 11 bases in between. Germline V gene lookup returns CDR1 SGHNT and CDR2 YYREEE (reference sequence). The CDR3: CASSLMGEGSYEQYF. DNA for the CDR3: TGTGCCAGCAGCTTGATGGGAGAAGGCTCCTACGAGCAGTACTTC.

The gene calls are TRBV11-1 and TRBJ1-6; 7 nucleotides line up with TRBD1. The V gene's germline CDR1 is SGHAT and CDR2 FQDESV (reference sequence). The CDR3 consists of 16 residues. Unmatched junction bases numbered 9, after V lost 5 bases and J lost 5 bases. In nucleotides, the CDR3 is TGTGCCAGCAGCCAATGGACAGGTCGGAATAATTCACCCCTCCACTTT. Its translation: CASSQWTGRNNSPLHF. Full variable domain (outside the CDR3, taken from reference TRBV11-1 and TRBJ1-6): EAEVAQSPRYKITEKSQAVAFWCDPISGHATLYWYRQILGQGPELLVQFQDESVVDDSQLPKDRFSAERLKGVDSTLKIQPAELGDSAMYLCASSQWTGRNNSPLHFGNGTRLTVT.

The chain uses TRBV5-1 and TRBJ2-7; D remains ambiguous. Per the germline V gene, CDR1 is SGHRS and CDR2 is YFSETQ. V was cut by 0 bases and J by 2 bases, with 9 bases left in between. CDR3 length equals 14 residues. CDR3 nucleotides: TGCGCCAGCAGCTTGGGGAGATTGACCTACGAGCAGTACTTC. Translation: CASSLGRLTYEQYF.

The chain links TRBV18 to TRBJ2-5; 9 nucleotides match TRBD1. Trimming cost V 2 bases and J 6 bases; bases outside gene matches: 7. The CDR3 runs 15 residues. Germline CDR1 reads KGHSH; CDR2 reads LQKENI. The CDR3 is CASSPRGQGWQTQYF. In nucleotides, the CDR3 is TGTGCCAGCTCACCAAGGGGACAGGGTTGGCAGACCCAGTACTTC.

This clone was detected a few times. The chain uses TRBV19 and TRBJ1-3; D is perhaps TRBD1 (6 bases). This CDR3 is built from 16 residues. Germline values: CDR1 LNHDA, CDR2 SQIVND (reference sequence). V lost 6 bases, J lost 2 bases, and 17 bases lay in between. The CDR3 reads CASSLPGTRAGNTIYF. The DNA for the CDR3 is TGTGCCAGTAGCTTACCCGGGACACGAGCTGGAAACACCATATATTTT.

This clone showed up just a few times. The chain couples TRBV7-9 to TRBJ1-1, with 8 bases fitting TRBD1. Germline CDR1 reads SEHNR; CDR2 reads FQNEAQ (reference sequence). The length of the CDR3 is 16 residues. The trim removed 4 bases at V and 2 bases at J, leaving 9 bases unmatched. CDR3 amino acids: CASSSLYRGTNTEAFF. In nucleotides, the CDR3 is TGTGCCAGCAGCTCCCTTTACAGGGGGACAAACACTGAAGCTTTCTTT.

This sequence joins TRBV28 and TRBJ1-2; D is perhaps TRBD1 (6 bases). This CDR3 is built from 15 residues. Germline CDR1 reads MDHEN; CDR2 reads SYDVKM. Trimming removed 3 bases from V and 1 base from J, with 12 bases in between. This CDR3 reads CASSFGQGINYGYTF. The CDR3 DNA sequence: TGTGCCAGCAGTTTCGGGCAGGGGATTAACTATGGCTACACCTTC.

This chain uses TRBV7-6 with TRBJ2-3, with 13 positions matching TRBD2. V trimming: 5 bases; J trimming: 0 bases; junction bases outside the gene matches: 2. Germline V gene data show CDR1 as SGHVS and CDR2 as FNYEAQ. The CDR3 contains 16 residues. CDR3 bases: TGTGCCAGCAGCCGGGGACTAGCGGGGAGCACAGATACGCAGTATTTT. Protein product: CASSRGLAGSTDTQYF.

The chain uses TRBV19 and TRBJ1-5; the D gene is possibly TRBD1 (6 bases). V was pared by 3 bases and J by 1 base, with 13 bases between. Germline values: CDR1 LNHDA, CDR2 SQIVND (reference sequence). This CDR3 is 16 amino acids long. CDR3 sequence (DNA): TGTGCCAGTAGTATGCGAGGGGGGGGCAGCAATCAGCCCCAGCATTTT. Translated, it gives CASSMRGGGSNQPQHF.

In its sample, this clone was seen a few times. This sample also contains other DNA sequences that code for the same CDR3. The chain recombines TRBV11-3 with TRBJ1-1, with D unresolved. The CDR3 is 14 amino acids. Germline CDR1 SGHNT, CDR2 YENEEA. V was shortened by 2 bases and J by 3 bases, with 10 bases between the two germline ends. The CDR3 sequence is CASSLRGRDTEAFF. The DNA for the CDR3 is TGTGCCAGCAGCTTACGGGGAAGAGACACTGAAGCTTTCTTT.

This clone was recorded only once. The CDR3 region is CASSLETSGVGEQFF. The CDR3 coding sequence is TGTGCCAGCAGCTTGGAGACTAGCGGGGTGGGTGAGCAGTTCTTC. This chain uses TRBV5-4 with TRBJ2-1, with TRBD2 matching 11 bases. CDR1 and CDR2 from the germline V gene are SGHNT and YYREEE (reference sequence). The length of the CDR3 is 15 residues. Unmatched junction bases numbered 5, after V lost 0 bases and J lost 9 bases. The full variable domain, in which reference TRBV5-4 and TRBJ2-1 provide the parts outside the CDR3, is ETGVTQSPTHLIKTRGQQVTLRCSSQSGHNTVSWYQQALGQGPQFIFQYYREEENGRGNFPPRFSGLQFPNYSSELNVNALELDDSALYLCASSLETSGVGEQFFGPGTRLTVL.

The CDR3 nucleotides read TGTGCCAGCAGCCCACGGGACAGGGGCTTTCAGCCCCAGCATTTT. Its protein product is CASSPRDRGFQPQHF. The chain carries TRBV28 and TRBJ1-5; 10 bases agree with TRBD1. The CDR3 consists of 15 residues. In germline, CDR1 is MDHEN, CDR2 SYDVKM. V lost 6 bases to trimming and J lost 6 bases; unmatched junction nucleotides: 8. Complete variable domain (other parts from reference TRBV28 and TRBJ1-5): DVKVTQSSRYLVKRTGEKVFLECVQDMDHENMFWYRQDPGLGLRLIYFSYDVKMKEKGDIPEGYSVSREKKERFSLILESASTNQTSMYLCASSPRDRGFQPQHFGDGTRLSIL.

The DNA for the CDR3 is TGTGCCAGCAGCTTAGTGTTAGAACAGGGGAGGGGCTACACCTTC. Protein sequence: CASSLVLEQGRGYTF. This chain joins TRBV7-2 and TRBJ1-2, with 7 bases fitting TRBD1. This CDR3 contains 15 residues. V dropped 1 base and J dropped 8; count of bases not matched to a gene: 10. Germline CDR1 SGHTA, CDR2 FQGNSA.

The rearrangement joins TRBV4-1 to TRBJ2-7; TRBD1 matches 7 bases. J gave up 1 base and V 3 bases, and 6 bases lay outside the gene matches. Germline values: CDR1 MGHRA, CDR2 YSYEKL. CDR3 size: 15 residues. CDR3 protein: CASSHQPGQSYEQYF. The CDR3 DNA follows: TGCGCCAGCAGCCACCAACCGGGACAGTCCTACGAGCAGTACTTC.

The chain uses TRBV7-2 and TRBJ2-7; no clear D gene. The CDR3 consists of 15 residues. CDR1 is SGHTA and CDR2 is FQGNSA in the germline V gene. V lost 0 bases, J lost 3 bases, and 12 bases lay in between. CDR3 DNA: TGTGCCAGCAGCTTAGCGGTGAGCGCCGGCTACGAGCAGTACTTC. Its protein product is CASSLAVSAGYEQYF.

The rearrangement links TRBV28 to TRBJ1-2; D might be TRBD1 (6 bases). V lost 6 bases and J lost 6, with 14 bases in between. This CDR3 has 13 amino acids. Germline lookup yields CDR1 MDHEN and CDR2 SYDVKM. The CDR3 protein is CASRGGGLHGYTF. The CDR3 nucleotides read TGTGCCAGCAGAGGGGGGGGGTTGCATGGCTACACCTTC.

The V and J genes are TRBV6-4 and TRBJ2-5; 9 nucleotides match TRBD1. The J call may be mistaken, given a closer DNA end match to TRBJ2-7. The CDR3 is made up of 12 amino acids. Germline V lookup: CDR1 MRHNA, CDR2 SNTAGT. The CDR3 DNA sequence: TGTGCCAGCACCTGGACAGGGGTCGAGCAGTACTTC. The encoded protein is CASTWTGVEQYF.

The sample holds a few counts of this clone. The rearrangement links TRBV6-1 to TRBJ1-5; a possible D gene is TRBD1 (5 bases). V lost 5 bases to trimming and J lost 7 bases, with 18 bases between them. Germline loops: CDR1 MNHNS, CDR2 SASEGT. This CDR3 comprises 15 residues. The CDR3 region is CASSQTRGEIQPQHF. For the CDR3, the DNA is TGTGCCAGCAGTCAAACCCGGGGGGAAATACAGCCCCAGCATTTT.

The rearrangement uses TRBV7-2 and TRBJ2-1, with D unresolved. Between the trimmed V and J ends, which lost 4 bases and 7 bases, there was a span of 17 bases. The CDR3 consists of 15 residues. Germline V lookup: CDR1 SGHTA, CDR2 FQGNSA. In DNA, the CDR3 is TGTGCCAGCAGCTCCGGCCTAGTTGGTAAGAATGAGCAGTTCTTC. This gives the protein CASSSGLVGKNEQFF.

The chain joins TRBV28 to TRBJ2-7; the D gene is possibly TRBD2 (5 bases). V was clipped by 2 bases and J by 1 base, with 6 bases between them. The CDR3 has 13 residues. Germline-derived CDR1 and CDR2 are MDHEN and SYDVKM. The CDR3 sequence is CASSLPGSYEQYF. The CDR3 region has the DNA TGTGCCAGCAGTTTACCGGGGTCCTACGAGCAGTACTTC. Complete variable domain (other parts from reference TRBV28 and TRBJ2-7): DVKVTQSSRYLVKRTGEKVFLECVQDMDHENMFWYRQDPGLGLRLIYFSYDVKMKEKGDIPEGYSVSREKKERFSLILESASTNQTSMYLCASSLPGSYEQYFGPGTRLTVT.

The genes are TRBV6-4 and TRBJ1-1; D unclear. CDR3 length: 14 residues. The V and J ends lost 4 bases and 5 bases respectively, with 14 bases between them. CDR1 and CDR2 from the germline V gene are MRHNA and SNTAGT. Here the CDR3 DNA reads TGTGCCAGCAGTGTAGAGTCAGGCCAAACTGAAGCTTTCTTT. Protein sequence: CASSVESGQTEAFF.

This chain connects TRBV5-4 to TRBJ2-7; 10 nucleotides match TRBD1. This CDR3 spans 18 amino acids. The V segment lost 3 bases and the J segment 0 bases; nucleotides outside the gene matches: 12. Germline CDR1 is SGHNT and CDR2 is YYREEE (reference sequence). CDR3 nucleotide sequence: TGTGCCAGCAGCTGGGGCGGACAGGGGGTTATCGGCTCCTACGAGCAGTACTTC. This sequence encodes CASSWGGQGVIGSYEQYF.